This T cell receptor beta chain was recovered during a study of CD8+CD57+ T cells in acquired aplastic anemia. Points from the study as a whole: Approximately 30 CD8+ CDR3 sequences were shared between patients and controls.

The sequenced patients had an expansion of CD8+CD57+ cells seen by flow cytometry. Each patient gave a blood sample that was collected before any therapy had been received. The CDR3 totals 15 residues. In germline, CDR1 is SGHDN, CDR2 FVKESK. TCR beta VDJ and CDR3 were profiled, and genomic DNA was the template. TCRdb processed the reads anew with MiXCR; each CDR3 protein has one entry. The sample yields about 170,000 distinct CDR3 sequences, under 55% seen once. On this clonotype itself: What it recognizes is unknown. A much more abundant neighbour one base away suggests this may be a read error.

The sequenced sample was sorted CD4+, CD8+, or CD8+CD57+ T cells (not recorded which) from PBMCs. The clonotype comes from a human donor with aplastic anemia. The chain recombines TRBV14 with TRBJ2-2, with D possibly matching TRBD2 (6 bases). The CDR3 region has the DNA TGTGCCAGCAGCCAAGCCCCCGGGTCAGCCGGGGGGCTGTTTTTT. Protein: CASSQAPGSAGGLFF. Together with reference TRBV14 and TRBJ2-2, the CDR3 gives the full variable domain: EAGVTQFPSHSVIEKGQTVTLRCDPISGHDNLYWYRRVMGKEIKFLLHFVKESKQDESGMPNNRFLAERTGGTYSTLKVQPAELEDSGVYFCASSQAPGSAGGLFFGEGSRLTVL.